This TCR beta chain comes out of a study of T cell responses to AZD1222 COVID-19 vaccine. Sequencing was performed with immunoSEQ multiplex PCR; in TCRdb, only in-frame clones are kept and a portion is missing. The sample consists of some 150,000 clones, 90% of them appearing once. The CDR3 length is 16 residues. In germline, CDR1 is SGHTA, CDR2 FQGNSA. Losses at the gene ends were 3 bases for V and 1 base for J; bases not matched to a gene: 3. The clonotype originates from an adult in good health. The chain links TRBV7-2 to TRBJ1-6, with 7 nucleotides matching TRBD1. This specimen consisted of peripheral blood, obtained on day 0 of AZD1222 vaccination. CDR3 residues: CASSLTGRSYNSPLHF. CDR3 DNA sequence: TGTGCCAGCAGCTTGACAGGGAGGTCCTATAATTCACCCCTCCACTTT.